The present T cell receptor (beta chain) was sequenced within a study of PD-L1 blockade in urothelial cancer. Study details: T cell content in blood samples showed a median of around 140,000.

PCRs each included synthetic TCR analog templates spiked in. Here immunoSEQ multiplex PCR was the method, and the copy in TCRdb shows in-frame clones only, minus some. The data show 50,000 or so clones, with more than 75% seen just once and 16% held by the top ten. The sample consisted of PBMCs, taken around atezolizumab (anti-PD-L1) treatment. This TCR derives from a man in his sixties with urothelial cancer.

Here the CDR3 reads CASSLEGSHADTQYF. The CDR3 DNA sequence: TGTGCCAGCAGCTTGGAGGGGAGTCACGCAGATACGCAGTATTTT. The chain carries TRBV7-3 and TRBJ2-3; D perhaps matches TRBD2 (6 bases). The germline gives CDR1 SGHTA, CDR2 FQGTGA. The CDR3 runs to 15 residues. V was clipped by 3 bases and J by 4 bases, with 14 bases between them.